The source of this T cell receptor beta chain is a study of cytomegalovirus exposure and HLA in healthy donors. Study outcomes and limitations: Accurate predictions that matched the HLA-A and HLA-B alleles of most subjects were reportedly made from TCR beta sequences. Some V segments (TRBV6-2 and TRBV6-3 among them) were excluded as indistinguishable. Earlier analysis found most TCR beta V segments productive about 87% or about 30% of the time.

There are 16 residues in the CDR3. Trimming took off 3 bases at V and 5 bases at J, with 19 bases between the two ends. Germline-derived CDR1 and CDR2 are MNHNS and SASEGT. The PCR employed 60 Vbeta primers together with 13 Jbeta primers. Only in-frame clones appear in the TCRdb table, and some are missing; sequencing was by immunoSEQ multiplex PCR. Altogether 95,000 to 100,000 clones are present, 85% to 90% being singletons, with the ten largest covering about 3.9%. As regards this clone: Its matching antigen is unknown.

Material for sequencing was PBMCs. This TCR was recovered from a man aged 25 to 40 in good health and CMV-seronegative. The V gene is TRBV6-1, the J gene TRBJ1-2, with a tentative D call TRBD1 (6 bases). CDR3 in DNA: TGTGCCAGCAGTGATTGGCGAATGTCGGACAGTTATGGCTACACCTTC. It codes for CASSDWRMSDSYGYTF.